The 25 T cell receptor beta chains below were found in one sample sequenced in a study of cytomegalovirus exposure and HLA in healthy donors (dated by TCRdb to the late 2010s). Library preparation used the immunoSEQ multiplex PCR assay. For the multiplex PCR, a mixture combining 60 forward primers for TCR Vbeta segments and 13 reverse primers for TCR Jbeta segments was used. TCRdb limited this immuneACCESS table to in-frame rearrangements with V and J called. A share of clones is missing; checked studies link under half to unresolved V genes, and the rest is unexplained. The sample records 80,000 to 100,000 clones, about 80% of which are singletons. More than 3% of the sample is in the top ten clones. Sequenced material: PBMCs. These receptors were taken from a female donor in good health and CMV-seropositive.

This clone was observed a single time. The chain combines TRBV19 with TRBJ1-1; possible D gene TRBD1, 6 bases. The CDR3 is 13 amino acids. V gave up 8 bases and J gave up 3 bases, with 13 bases separating them. Germline V gene lookup returns CDR1 LNHDA and CDR2 SQIVND (reference sequence). The CDR3 sequence: CASGGGRDTEAFF. CDR3 nucleotide sequence: TGTGCCAGTGGGGGGGGGCGGGACACTGAAGCTTTCTTT.

The V gene is TRBV19, the J gene TRBJ2-5; TRBD1 agrees at 7 bases. The CDR3 length is 13 residues. The germline gives CDR1 LNHDA, CDR2 SQIVND (reference sequence). V gave up 7 bases and J gave up 3 bases; unmatched junction bases: 5. CDR3 coding DNA: TGTGCCAGTACCGAAGACAGGGAAGAGACCCAGTACTTC. Translating gives CASTEDREETQYF.

This chain joins TRBV7-3 and TRBJ2-3; TRBD2 aligns across 7 bases. CDR1 and CDR2 from the germline V gene are SGHTA and FQGTGA. V trimming: 0 bases; J trimming: 5 bases; junction bases outside the gene matches: 5. CDR3 length equals 15 residues. The CDR3 sequence: CASSLTAGVEDTQYF. The CDR3, as DNA: TGTGCCAGCAGCTTAACTGCGGGAGTTGAAGATACGCAGTATTTT.

The chain carries TRBV23-1 and TRBJ2-1; 8 bases map to TRBD1. TRBV23-1 falls under the ORF class, with uncertain function. After removal of 6 bases from V and 8 bases from J, the junction contained 12 bases not matched to a gene. This CDR3 has 15 amino acids. For the CDR3, the DNA is TGCGCCAGCAGAAACAGGGGGACTTTTTACTATGAGCAGTTCTTC. The encoded protein is CASRNRGTFYYEQFF.

This clone has just a few counts. The chain combines TRBV4-1 with TRBJ2-7, with TRBD2 identical over 8 bases. CDR1 is MGHRA, CDR2 YSYEKL, per germline. This CDR3 contains 17 residues. V shed 1 base, J shed 6 bases, and the junction held 14 bases outside the gene matches. CDR3 residues: CASSQVIPGLVRVEQYF. CDR3 coding DNA: TGCGCCAGCAGCCAAGTCATCCCGGGACTAGTAAGGGTCGAGCAGTACTTC.

In this sample, this clone turned up a few times. As DNA, the CDR3 is TGTGCCATCAGTTCGGGCACTGAAGCTTTCTTT. Amino acid sequence: CAISSGTEAFF. The chain couples TRBV10-3 to TRBJ1-1; D gene uncertain. Trimming took 5 bases from V and 4 from J, leaving 5 bases between them. CDR3 length: 11 amino acids. Germline CDR1 reads ENHRY; CDR2 reads SYGVKD.

The rearrangement joins TRBV25-1 to TRBJ2-7; TRBD1 aligns across 7 bases. The length of the CDR3 is 13 residues. In germline, CDR1 is MGHDK, CDR2 SYGVNS. Losses at the gene ends were 6 bases for V and 3 bases for J; bases not matched to a gene: 5. In nucleotides, the CDR3 is TGTGCCAGCAGCGGGGACAGCTTCTACGAGCAGTACTTC. Amino acids: CASSGDSFYEQYF.

In nucleotides, the CDR3 is TGTGCCAGCAGCCTCGGACAGGAGGAAGATACGCAGTATTTT. It translates to CASSLGQEEDTQYF. V and J are TRBV5-5 and TRBJ2-3; 7 bases line up with TRBD1. Germline loops: CDR1 SGHKS, CDR2 YYEKEE (reference sequence). This CDR3 is built from 14 residues. V dropped 4 bases and J dropped 5; count of bases not matched to a gene: 7.

The chain couples TRBV29-1 to TRBJ2-1; D might be TRBD2 (6 bases). V was trimmed by 2 bases and J by 2 bases, leaving 10 bases between them. CDR1 and CDR2 (germline): SQVTM, ANQGSEA. CDR3 length: 14 amino acids. The CDR3 region has the DNA TGCAGCGTTGAACGACGGGGGACCTACAATGAGCAGTTCTTC. As protein: CSVERRGTYNEQFF.

This chain joins TRBV6-1 and TRBJ1-3, with D perhaps TRBD1 (5 bases). V was pared by 1 base and J by 3 bases, with 10 bases between. In germline, CDR1 is MNHNS, CDR2 SASEGT. CDR3 size: 15 residues. The CDR3 region has the DNA TGTGCCAGCAGTGAAGGGCCAGGGTTTGGAAACACCATATATTTT. It yields the protein CASSEGPGFGNTIYF.

The sample holds one count of this clone. The genes are TRBV6-5 and TRBJ1-2; 7 bases match TRBD1. Germline V CDR1 and CDR2: MNHEY, SVGAGI. V lost 0 bases, J lost 6 bases, and 4 bases stayed unmatched. CDR3 size: 14 residues. CDR3 in amino acids: CASSYSRGLDGYTF. The DNA for the CDR3 is TGTGCCAGCAGTTACTCGAGGGGGCTAGATGGCTACACCTTC.

V and J are TRBV6-5 and TRBJ1-2; D is uncertain. V lost 2 bases and J lost 4, with 8 bases in between. CDR3 length: 13 residues. Germline V gene data show CDR1 as MNHEY and CDR2 as SVGAGI. The CDR3 region is CASSYREGYGYTF. The CDR3, as DNA: TGTGCCAGCAGTTACAGGGAGGGCTATGGCTACACCTTC.

V and J are TRBV7-9 and TRBJ1-2; a weak D match, TRBD1 (5 bases). CDR3 length equals 16 residues. Trimming shortened V by 1 base and J by 4 bases, and 16 bases separated the two germline ends. In germline, CDR1 is SEHNR, CDR2 FQNEAQ (reference sequence). The chain's CDR3 is CASSLVRGAFSYGYTF. CDR3 nucleotides: TGTGCCAGCAGCTTAGTCCGTGGGGCCTTTAGCTATGGCTACACCTTC.

This clone was counted only a few times. The chain links TRBV28 to TRBJ1-1; 11 bases are shared with TRBD1. The CDR3 contains 15 residues. CDR1 is MDHEN and CDR2 is SYDVKM in the germline V gene. V shed 5 bases, J shed 5 bases, and the junction held 7 bases outside the gene matches. CDR3 region: CASSPRTGGFTEAFF. The CDR3 DNA reads TGTGCCAGCAGTCCCCGGACAGGGGGCTTTACTGAAGCTTTCTTT. The full variable domain, with the rest looked up from reference TRBV28 and TRBJ1-1, is DVKVTQSSRYLVKRTGEKVFLECVQDMDHENMFWYRQDPGLGLRLIYFSYDVKMKEKGDIPEGYSVSREKKERFSLILESASTNQTSMYLCASSPRTGGFTEAFFGQGTRLTVV.

The rearrangement links TRBV7-9 to TRBJ2-3; TRBD1 is a possible D gene (5 bases). The CDR3 runs 12 residues. Trimming stripped 7 bases from V and 6 bases from J, with 11 bases between. Per the germline V gene, CDR1 is SEHNR and CDR2 is FQNEAQ (reference sequence). The CDR3 region is CASISSGDTQYF. CDR3 coding DNA: TGTGCCAGCATCTCTTCAGGGGATACGCAGTATTTT.

This clone was seen just once. V and J are TRBV5-8 and TRBJ2-7; D may be TRBD2 (6 bases). This CDR3 is built from 12 residues. The germline V gene encodes CDR1 SGHTS and CDR2 YDEGEE. The germline V and J ends were trimmed by 6 bases and 6 bases, with 13 bases remaining between them. The DNA for the CDR3 is TGTGCCAGCACCGCGGGGACCGGCGAGCAGTACTTC. This codes for CASTAGTGEQYF.

The chain employs TRBV11-2 and TRBJ2-5; tentatively, D is TRBD2 (5 bases). Germline lookup yields CDR1 SGHAT and CDR2 FQNNGV. The V gene lost 0 bases and the J gene lost 4 bases, with 9 bases spanning the gap. This CDR3 region has 14 residues. CDR3 sequence reads: CASSLEVEGETQYF. CDR3 DNA sequence: TGTGCCAGCAGCTTAGAAGTAGAGGGAGAGACCCAGTACTTC.

Concerning this clone: Compared with germline, one end of the junction differs, possibly owing to a read error. J is TRBJ2-7 and V is TRBV6-5; D is ambiguous. The CDR3 is 12 amino acids. CDR1 and CDR2 from the germline V gene are MNHEY and SVGAGI. The CDR3 DNA reads as TGTGCCAGCAGTTCCCTCCCCTACGAGCGGTACTTC. It encodes CASSSLPYERYF.

The sample holds one count of this clone. The rearrangement links TRBV28 to TRBJ1-2, with D maybe TRBD1 (5 bases). The CDR3 extends over 14 amino acids. Germline values: CDR1 MDHEN, CDR2 SYDVKM. The V end was cut by 3 bases, the J end by 4 bases, with 12 bases between. CDR3 in amino acids: CASSLGGGPYGYTF. The DNA for the CDR3 is TGTGCCAGCAGTTTGGGGGGAGGCCCCTATGGCTACACCTTC.

The chain is built from TRBV20-1 and TRBJ2-5; 7 positions agree with TRBD1. With the DNA end fitting TRBJ2-7 better, the J assignment may be wrong. In germline, CDR1 is DFQATT, CDR2 SNEGSKA (reference sequence). The CDR3 is 11 residues long. CDR3 protein: CSAGRQGEQYF. In DNA, the CDR3 is TGCAGTGCCGGTAGACAGGGCGAGCAGTACTTC.

This clone was seen a few times. The chain recombines TRBV4-1 with TRBJ2-7, with 10 bases identical to TRBD1. Germline CDR1 MGHRA, CDR2 YSYEKL. This CDR3 region has 15 residues. V dropped 1 base and J dropped 3; count of bases not matched to a gene: 3. For the CDR3, the DNA is TGCGCCAGCAGCCAAGTTGGGACAGGGGTCTACGAGCAGTACTTC. It translates to CASSQVGTGVYEQYF.

The genes are TRBV25-1 and TRBJ2-1, with D perhaps matching TRBD2 (5 bases). The germline CDR1 and CDR2 sequences are MGHDK and SYGVNS. The V and J ends lost 2 bases and 4 bases respectively, with 6 bases between them. The CDR3 loop spans 13 amino acids. CDR3 residues: CASSEEGYNEQFF. CDR3 DNA sequence: TGTGCCAGCAGTGAAGAGGGTTACAATGAGCAGTTCTTC.

The chain recombines TRBV7-3 with TRBJ2-7, with D hard to call. CDR1 and CDR2 (germline): SGHTA, FQGTGA. The CDR3 is 13 residues long. V lost 3 bases, J lost 0 bases, and 6 bases lay in between. In DNA, the CDR3 is TGTGCCAGCAGCTTTAGTAGCTCCTACGAGCAGTACTTC. Protein sequence: CASSFSSSYEQYF.

This chain uses TRBV6-1 with TRBJ2-2, with TRBD2 as a possible D gene (6 bases). The CDR3 runs to 14 residues. Germline values: CDR1 MNHNS, CDR2 SASEGT. Trimming took 11 bases from V and 1 from J, leaving 14 bases between them. The CDR3 nucleotides are TGTGCCGCTAGCGACATCTTGAACACCGGGGAGCTGTTTTTT. Its protein product is CAASDILNTGELFF.

The V call is TRBV6-4, the J call TRBJ2-2, with D possibly matching TRBD2 (5 bases). CDR1 MRHNA and CDR2 SNTAGT come from the germline V gene. V was pared by 0 bases and J by 7 bases, with 9 bases between. The CDR3 covers 14 residues. CDR3 coding DNA: TGTGCCAGCAGTGACTCCCAGGAGGTCGGGGAGCTGTTTTTT. Protein product: CASSDSQEVGELFF.